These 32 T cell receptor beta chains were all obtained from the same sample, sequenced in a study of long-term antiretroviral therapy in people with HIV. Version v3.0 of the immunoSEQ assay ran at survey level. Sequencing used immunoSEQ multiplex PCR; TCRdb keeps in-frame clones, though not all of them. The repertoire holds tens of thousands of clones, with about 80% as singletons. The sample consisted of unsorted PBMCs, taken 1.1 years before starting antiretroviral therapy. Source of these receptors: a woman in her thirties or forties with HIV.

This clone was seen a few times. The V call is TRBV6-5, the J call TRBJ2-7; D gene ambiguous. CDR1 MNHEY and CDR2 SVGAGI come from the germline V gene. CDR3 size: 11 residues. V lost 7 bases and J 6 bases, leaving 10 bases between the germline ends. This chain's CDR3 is CASTSLGEQYF. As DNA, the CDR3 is TGTGCCAGCACCTCGCTCGGCGAGCAGTACTTC.

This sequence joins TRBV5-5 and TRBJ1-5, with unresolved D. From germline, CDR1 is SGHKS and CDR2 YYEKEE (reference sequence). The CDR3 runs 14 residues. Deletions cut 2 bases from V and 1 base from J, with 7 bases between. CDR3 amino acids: CASSLRGSNQPQHF. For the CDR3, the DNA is TGTGCCAGCAGCTTAAGAGGGAGCAATCAGCCCCAGCATTTT.

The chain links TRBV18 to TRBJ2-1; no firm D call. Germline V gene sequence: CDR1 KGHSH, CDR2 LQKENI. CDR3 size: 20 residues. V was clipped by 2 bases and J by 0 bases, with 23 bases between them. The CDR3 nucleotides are TGTGCCAGCTCACCAAGGAATAGTAAAAATCCTCTCAGCTCCTACAATGAGCAGTTCTTC. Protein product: CASSPRNSKNPLSSYNEQFF.

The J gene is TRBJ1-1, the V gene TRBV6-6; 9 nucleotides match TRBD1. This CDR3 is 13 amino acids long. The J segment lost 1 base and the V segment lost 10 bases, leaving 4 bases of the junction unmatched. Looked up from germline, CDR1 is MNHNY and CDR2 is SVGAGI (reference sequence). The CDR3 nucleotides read TGTGCCATCGAGGACAGGGGGAACACTGAAGCTTTCTTT. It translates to CAIEDRGNTEAFF.

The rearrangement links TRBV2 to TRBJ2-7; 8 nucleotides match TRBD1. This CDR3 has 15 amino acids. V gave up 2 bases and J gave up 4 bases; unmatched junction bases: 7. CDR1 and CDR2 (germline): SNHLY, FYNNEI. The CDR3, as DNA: TGTGCCAGCAGTGAAACGACAGGGGCTCGGTACGAGCAGTACTTC. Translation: CASSETTGARYEQYF.

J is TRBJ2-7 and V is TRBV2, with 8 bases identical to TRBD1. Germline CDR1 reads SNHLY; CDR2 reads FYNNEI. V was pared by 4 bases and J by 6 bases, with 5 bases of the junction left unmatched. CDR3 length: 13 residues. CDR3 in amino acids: CASSADRGGEQYF. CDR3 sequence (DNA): TGTGCCAGCAGTGCCGACAGGGGTGGCGAGCAGTACTTC. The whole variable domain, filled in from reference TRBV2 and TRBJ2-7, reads EPEVTQTPSHQVTQMGQEVILRCVPISNHLYFYWYRQILGQKVEFLVSFYNNEISEKSEIFDDQFSVERPDGSNFTLKIRSTKLEDSAMYFCASSADRGGEQYFGPGTRLTVT.

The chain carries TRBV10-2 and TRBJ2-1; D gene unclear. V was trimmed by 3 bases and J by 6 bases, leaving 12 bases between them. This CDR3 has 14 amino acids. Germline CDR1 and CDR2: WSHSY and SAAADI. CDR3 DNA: TGCGCCAGCAGTGATTCTGTAGCAGTCAATGAGCAGTTCTTC. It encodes CASSDSVAVNEQFF.

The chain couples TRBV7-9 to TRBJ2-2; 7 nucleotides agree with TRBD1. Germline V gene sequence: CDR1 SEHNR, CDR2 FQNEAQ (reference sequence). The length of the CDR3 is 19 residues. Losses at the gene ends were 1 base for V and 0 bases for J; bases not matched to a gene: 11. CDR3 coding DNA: TGTGCCAGCAGCTTAGTGTCTGCAGCGACAGGGTCGAACACCGGGGAGCTGTTTTTT. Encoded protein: CASSLVSAATGSNTGELFF. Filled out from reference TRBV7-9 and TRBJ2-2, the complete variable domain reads DTGVSQNPRHKITKRGQNVTFRCDPISEHNRLYWYRQTLGQGPEFLTYFQNEAQLEKSRLLSDRFSAERPKGSFSTLEIQRTEQGDSAMYLCASSLVSAATGSNTGELFFGEGSRLTVL.

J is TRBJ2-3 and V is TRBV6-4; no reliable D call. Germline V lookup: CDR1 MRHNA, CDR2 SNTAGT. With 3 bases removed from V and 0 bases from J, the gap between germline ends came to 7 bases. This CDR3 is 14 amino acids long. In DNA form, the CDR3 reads TGTGCCAGCAGTGAAAATCCTAGCACAGATACGCAGTATTTT. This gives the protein CASSENPSTDTQYF.

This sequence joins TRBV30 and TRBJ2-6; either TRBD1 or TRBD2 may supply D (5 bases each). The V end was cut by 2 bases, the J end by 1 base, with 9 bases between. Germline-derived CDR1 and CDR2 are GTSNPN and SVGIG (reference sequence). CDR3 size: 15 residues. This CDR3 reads CAWSFGGSGANVLTF. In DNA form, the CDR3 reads TGTGCCTGGAGTTTTGGGGGTTCTGGGGCCAACGTCCTGACTTTC.

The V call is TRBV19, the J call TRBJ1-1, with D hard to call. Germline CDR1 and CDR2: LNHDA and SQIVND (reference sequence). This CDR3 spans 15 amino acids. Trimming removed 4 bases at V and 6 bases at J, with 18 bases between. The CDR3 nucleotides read TGTGCCAGTAGTACCCCTATGGGAGTATCTGCTGAAGCTTTCTTT. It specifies CASSTPMGVSAEAFF.

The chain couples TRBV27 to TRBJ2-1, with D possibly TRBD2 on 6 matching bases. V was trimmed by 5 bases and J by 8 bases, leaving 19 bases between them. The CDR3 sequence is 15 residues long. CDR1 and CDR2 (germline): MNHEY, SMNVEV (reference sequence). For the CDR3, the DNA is TGTGCCAGCAGTGCCCTAGCGATAGGGCTCGATGAGCAGTTCTTC. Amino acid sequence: CASSALAIGLDEQFF.

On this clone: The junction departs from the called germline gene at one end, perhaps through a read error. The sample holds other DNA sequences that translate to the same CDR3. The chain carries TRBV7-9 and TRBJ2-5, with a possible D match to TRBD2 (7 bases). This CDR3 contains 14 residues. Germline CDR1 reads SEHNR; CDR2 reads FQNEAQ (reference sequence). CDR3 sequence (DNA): TGTGCCAGTAGCTTAGGGGGGGGTTGGGAGACCCAGTACTTC. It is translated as CASSLGGGWETQYF.

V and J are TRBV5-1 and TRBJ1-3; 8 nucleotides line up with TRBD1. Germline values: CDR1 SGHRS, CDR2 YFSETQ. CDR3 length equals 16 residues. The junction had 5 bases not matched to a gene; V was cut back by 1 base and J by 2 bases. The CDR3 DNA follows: TGCGCCAGCAGCTTGCAAGGACAGGGCACTGGAAACACCATATATTTT. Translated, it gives CASSLQGQGTGNTIYF.

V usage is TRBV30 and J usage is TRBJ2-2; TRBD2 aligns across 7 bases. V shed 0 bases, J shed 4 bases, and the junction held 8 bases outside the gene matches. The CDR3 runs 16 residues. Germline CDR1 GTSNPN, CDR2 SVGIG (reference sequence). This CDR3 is CAWSVLAGDGTGELFF. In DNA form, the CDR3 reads TGTGCCTGGAGTGTACTGGCGGGGGACGGCACCGGGGAGCTGTTTTTT.

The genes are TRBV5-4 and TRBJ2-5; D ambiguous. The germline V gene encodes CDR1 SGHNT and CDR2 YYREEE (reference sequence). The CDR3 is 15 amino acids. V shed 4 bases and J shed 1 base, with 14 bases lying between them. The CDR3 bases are TGTGCCAGCAGCGGCAGAAATACTATCCAAGAGACCCAGTACTTC. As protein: CASSGRNTIQETQYF.

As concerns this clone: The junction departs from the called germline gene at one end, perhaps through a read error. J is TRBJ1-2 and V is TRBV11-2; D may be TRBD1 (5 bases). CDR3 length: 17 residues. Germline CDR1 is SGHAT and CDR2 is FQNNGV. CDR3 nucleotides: TGTGCCAGCAGCTTGGCGGGGTTGGGGCGATTGGACTATGTCTACACCTTC. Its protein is CASSLAGLGRLDYVYTF.

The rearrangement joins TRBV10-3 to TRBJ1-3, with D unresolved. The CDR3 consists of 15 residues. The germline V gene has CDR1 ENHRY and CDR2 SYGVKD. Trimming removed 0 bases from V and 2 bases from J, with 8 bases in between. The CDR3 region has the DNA TGTGCCATCAGTGAGTCGCACGGAGCTGGAAACACCATATATTTT. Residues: CAISESHGAGNTIYF.

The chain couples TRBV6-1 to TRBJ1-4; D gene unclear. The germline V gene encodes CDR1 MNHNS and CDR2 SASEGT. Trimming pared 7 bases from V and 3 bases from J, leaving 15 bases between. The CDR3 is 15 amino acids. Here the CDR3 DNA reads TGTGCCAGCAACCCCCTCGATAACCCTAATGAAAAACTGTTTTTT. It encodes CASNPLDNPNEKLFF.

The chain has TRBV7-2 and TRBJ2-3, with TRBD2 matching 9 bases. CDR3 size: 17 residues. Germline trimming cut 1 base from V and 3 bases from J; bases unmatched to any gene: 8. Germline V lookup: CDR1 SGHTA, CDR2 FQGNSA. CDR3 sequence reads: CASSLVGTAGGTDTQYF. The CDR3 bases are TGTGCCAGCAGCTTAGTGGGAACAGCGGGGGGTACAGATACGCAGTATTTT.

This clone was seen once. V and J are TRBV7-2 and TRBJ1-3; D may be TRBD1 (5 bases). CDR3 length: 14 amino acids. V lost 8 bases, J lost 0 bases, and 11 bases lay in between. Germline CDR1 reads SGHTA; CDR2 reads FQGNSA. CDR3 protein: CASLTGLSGNTIYF. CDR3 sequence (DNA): TGTGCCAGCCTTACAGGCCTCTCTGGAAACACCATATATTTT.

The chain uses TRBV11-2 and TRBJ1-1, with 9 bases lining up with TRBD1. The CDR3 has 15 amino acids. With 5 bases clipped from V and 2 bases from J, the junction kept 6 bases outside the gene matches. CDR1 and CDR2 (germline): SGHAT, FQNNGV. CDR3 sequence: CASSHPGQGNTEAFF. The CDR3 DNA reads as TGTGCCAGCAGCCACCCGGGACAGGGAAACACTGAAGCTTTCTTT.

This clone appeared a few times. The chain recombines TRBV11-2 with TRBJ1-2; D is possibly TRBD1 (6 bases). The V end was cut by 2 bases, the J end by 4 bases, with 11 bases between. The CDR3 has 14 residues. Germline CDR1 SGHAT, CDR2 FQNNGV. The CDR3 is CASSLTQGSYGYTF. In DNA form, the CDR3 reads TGTGCCAGCAGCTTAACGCAGGGGTCCTATGGCTACACCTTC.

CDR3 coding DNA: TGCGCCAGCAGCCAACTCTGGACAGGGGATAACGAGCAGTACTTC. Its protein is CASSQLWTGDNEQYF. This chain uses TRBV4-1 with TRBJ2-7, with 9 bases matching TRBD1. This CDR3 spans 15 amino acids. Germline CDR1 is MGHRA and CDR2 is YSYEKL. With 2 bases clipped from V and 5 bases from J, the junction kept 7 bases outside the gene matches.

CDR3 region: CASSLGTTYTF. The DNA for the CDR3 is TGTGCCAGCAGCTTAGGAACCACCTACACCTTC. The chain carries TRBV7-2 and TRBJ1-2; no definite D call. V lost 1 base and J lost 10, with 7 bases in between. Looked up from germline, CDR1 is SGHTA and CDR2 is FQGNSA. This CDR3 is built from 11 residues.

The CDR3: CATSRVRQGNEKLFF. Written as DNA, the CDR3 is TGTGCCACCAGCAGAGTGAGACAGGGTAATGAAAAACTGTTTTTT. The chain joins TRBV15 to TRBJ1-4, with 7 bases lining up with TRBD1. V dropped 1 base and J dropped 4; count of bases not matched to a gene: 3. Germline loops: CDR1 LNHNV, CDR2 YYDKDF (reference sequence). The CDR3 runs 15 residues.

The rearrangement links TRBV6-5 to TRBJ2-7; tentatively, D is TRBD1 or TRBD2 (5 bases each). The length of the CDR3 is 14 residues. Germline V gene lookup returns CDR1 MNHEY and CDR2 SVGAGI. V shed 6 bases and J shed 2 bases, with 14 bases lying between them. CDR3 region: CASSPRDPAYEQYF. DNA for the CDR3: TGTGCCAGCAGCCCCCGGGACCCGGCCTACGAGCAGTACTTC.

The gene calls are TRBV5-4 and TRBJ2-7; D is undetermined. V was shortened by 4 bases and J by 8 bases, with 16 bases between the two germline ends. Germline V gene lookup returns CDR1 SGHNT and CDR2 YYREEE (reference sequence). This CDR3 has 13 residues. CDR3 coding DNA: TGTGCCAGCAGCCTAATGGACCCGGCGAAGCAGTACTTC. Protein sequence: CASSLMDPAKQYF.

This chain's CDR3 is CASSPAGASSYEQYF. CDR3 coding DNA: TGTGCCAGCAGCCCGGCTGGGGCGTCCTCCTACGAGCAGTACTTC. The rearrangement links TRBV11-3 to TRBJ2-7; possible D gene TRBD1, 5 bases. The CDR3 extends over 15 amino acids. The V end lost 5 bases, the J end lost 0 bases, and 14 bases lay between the germline ends. From germline, CDR1 is SGHNT and CDR2 YENEEA.

CDR3 sequence reads: CASSPQSNNEQFF. CDR3 DNA: TGTGCCAGCTCACCACAGAGTAACAATGAGCAGTTCTTC. The chain couples TRBV18 to TRBJ2-1; no clear D. Trimming removed 1 base at V and 5 bases at J, with 6 bases between. Germline CDR1 is KGHSH and CDR2 is LQKENI. CDR3 size: 13 residues.

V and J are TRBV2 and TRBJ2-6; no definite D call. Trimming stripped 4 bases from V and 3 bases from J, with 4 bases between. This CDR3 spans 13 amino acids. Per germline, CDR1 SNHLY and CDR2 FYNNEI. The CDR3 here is CASSASGANVLTF. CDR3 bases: TGTGCCAGCAGTGCCAGTGGGGCCAACGTCCTGACTTTC.

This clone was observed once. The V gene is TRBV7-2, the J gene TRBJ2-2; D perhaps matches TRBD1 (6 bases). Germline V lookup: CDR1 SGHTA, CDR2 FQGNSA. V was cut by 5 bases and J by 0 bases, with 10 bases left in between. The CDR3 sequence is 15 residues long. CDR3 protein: CASSRGGANTGELFF. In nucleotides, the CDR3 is TGTGCCAGCAGCCGTGGGGGCGCGAACACCGGGGAGCTGTTTTTT.